The 30 T cell receptor beta chains reported below all come from one sample, sequenced in a study of tumour-infiltrating T cells in Burkitt lymphoma. Method: immunoSEQ multiplex PCR; TCRdb's copy keeps in-frame clones and lacks some. Here the sample spans about 3,200 clones, more than 10% being singletons. Material: tumor tissue. The receptors were gathered from a human donor with Burkitt lymphoma.

The gene calls are TRBV5-5 and TRBJ1-2; no reliable D call. Germline loops: CDR1 SGHKS, CDR2 YYEKEE (reference sequence). Trimming cost V 3 bases and J 6 bases, with 12 bases left between them. This CDR3 has 13 residues. CDR3 DNA sequence: TGTGCCAGCAGCTGGGCGTGGAGGGATGGCTACACCTTC. Amino acid sequence: CASSWAWRDGYTF.

This clone came up a few times. V is TRBV6-5 and J is TRBJ1-1, with a possible D match to TRBD1 (5 bases). Trimming pared 7 bases from V and 5 bases from J, leaving 17 bases between. CDR3 length: 14 residues. Germline assignment: CDR1 MNHEY and CDR2 SVGAGI. The CDR3 is CASNSIGWGTEAFF. CDR3 DNA: TGTGCCAGCAATTCCATCGGGTGGGGGACTGAAGCTTTCTTT.

V and J are TRBV7-2 and TRBJ1-4; 9 nucleotides agree with TRBD1. The V gene's germline CDR1 is SGHTA and CDR2 FQGNSA. The CDR3 covers 15 residues. V shed 6 bases, J shed 8 bases, and the junction held 10 bases outside the gene matches. The CDR3 DNA is TGTGCCAGCAGTTATAACAGGGGGCGGGGGGAAAAACTGTTTTTT. It encodes CASSYNRGRGEKLFF.

The chain carries TRBV4-1 and TRBJ1-2; D gene uncertain. The CDR3 is 15 amino acids. Germline CDR1 MGHRA, CDR2 YSYEKL. The V gene lost 1 base and the J gene lost 1 base, with 10 bases spanning the gap. CDR3: CASSQGSELNYGYTF. The DNA of the CDR3 is TGCGCCAGCAGCCAAGGGTCGGAGCTTAACTATGGCTACACCTTC.

V usage is TRBV9 and J usage is TRBJ2-2, with D tentatively TRBD2 (6 bases). Trimming shortened V by 4 bases and J by 5 bases, and 15 bases separated the two germline ends. The CDR3 extends over 15 amino acids. CDR1 is SGDLS and CDR2 is YYNGEE in the germline V gene. The CDR3 loop reads CASSQGTSSTGELFF. CDR3 in DNA: TGTGCCAGCAGCCAAGGAACTAGCAGTACCGGGGAGCTGTTTTTT.

This clone came up a few times. The chain recombines TRBV25-1 with TRBJ2-5; unclear D gene. The CDR3 runs to 14 residues. V was cut by 2 bases and J by 1 base, with 8 bases left in between. Germline V gene sequence: CDR1 MGHDK, CDR2 SYGVNS. CDR3 sequence (DNA): TGTGCCAGCAGTGAACGGCGCATCCAAGAGACCCAGTACTTC. Amino acids: CASSERRIQETQYF.

In this sample, this clone turned up a few times. The chain links TRBV5-6 to TRBJ2-7; either TRBD1 or TRBD2 may supply D (5 bases each). The length of the CDR3 is 14 residues. V was trimmed by 3 bases and J by 4 bases, leaving 14 bases between them. Germline assignment: CDR1 SGHDT and CDR2 YYEEEE. The DNA for the CDR3 is TGTGCCAGCAGCTCCGGGACGACGGAATACGAGCAGTACTTC. It codes for CASSSGTTEYEQYF.

The chain employs TRBV18 and TRBJ2-7; TRBD2 aligns across 16 bases. The CDR3 loop spans 17 amino acids. The trim removed 2 bases at V and 3 bases at J, leaving 4 bases unmatched. The germline V gene has CDR1 KGHSH and CDR2 LQKENI. CDR3 sequence: CASSPGTSGGVRYEQYF. CDR3 nucleotide sequence: TGTGCCAGCTCACCAGGGACTAGCGGGGGGGTTCGCTACGAGCAGTACTTC. Variable domain in full (rest from reference TRBV18 and TRBJ2-7): NAGVMQNPRHLVRRRGQEARLRCSPMKGHSHVYWYRQLPEEGLKFMVYLQKENIIDESGMPKERFSAEFPKEGPSILRIQQVVRGDSAAYFCASSPGTSGGVRYEQYFGPGTRLTVT.

This clone turned up a few times. This sequence joins TRBV4-1 and TRBJ2-7; 8 bases line up with TRBD1. The length of the CDR3 is 14 residues. Trimming took 0 bases from V and 6 from J; bases not matched to a gene: 4. CDR1 and CDR2 (germline): MGHRA, YSYEKL. The CDR3 protein is CASSQDAGGLEQYF. The CDR3 region has the DNA TGCGCCAGCAGCCAAGATGCAGGGGGCCTCGAGCAGTACTTC.

The chain couples TRBV4-2 to TRBJ2-3; TRBD2 agrees at 13 bases. Trimming removed 3 bases from V and 2 bases from J; junction bases left unmatched: 5. Germline assignment: CDR1 LGHNA and CDR2 YNFKEQ. The CDR3 extends over 17 amino acids. CDR3 amino acids: CASSQITSGGATDTQYF. DNA for the CDR3: TGTGCCAGCAGCCAGATTACTAGCGGGGGGGCCACAGATACGCAGTATTTT.

The chain is built from TRBV7-2 and TRBJ2-2; D possibly matches TRBD1 or TRBD2 (6 bases each). The CDR3 runs to 16 residues. CDR1 is SGHTA, CDR2 FQGNSA, per germline. Trimming took off 2 bases at V and 7 bases at J, with 17 bases between the two ends. CDR3 protein: CASSLIARRGNGELFF. The DNA of the CDR3 is TGTGCCAGCAGCTTAATTGCCCGGAGGGGGAACGGGGAGCTGTTTTTT.

The chain recombines TRBV6-6 with TRBJ2-5, with TRBD2 matching over 10 bases. The length of the CDR3 is 16 residues. Germline lookup yields CDR1 MNHNY and CDR2 SVGAGI (reference sequence). The J segment lost 3 bases and the V segment lost 4 bases, leaving 8 bases of the junction unmatched. The CDR3 loop reads CASSSSPLAGKETQYF. Written as DNA, the CDR3 is TGTGCCAGCAGTTCCTCCCCACTAGCGGGGAAAGAGACCCAGTACTTC.

The sample holds a few counts of this clone. The V gene is TRBV1, the J gene TRBJ1-2; the table's D call of TRBD1 was not tested on the DNA. TRBV1 is labeled a pseudogene. The CDR3 spans 16 residues. The CDR3: CTSSQCSQGANYGYTF. CDR3 coding DNA: TGCACCAGCAGCCAATGTTCACAGGGAGCTAACTATGGCTACACCTTC.

This clone has just a few counts. Compared with germline, one end of the junction differs, possibly owing to a read error. The chain joins TRBV4-3 to TRBJ1-4, with D tentatively TRBD1 (5 bases). The CDR3 runs to 16 residues. Germline values: CDR1 LGHNA, CDR2 YSLEER. The CDR3 DNA follows: TGCACCAGCAGCCAAGATCCACAGGCAATGGGTGAAAAACTGTTTTTT. This translates into CTSSQDPQAMGEKLFF.

This clone occurred a few times. This chain uses TRBV4-1 with TRBJ1-2; 10 nucleotides agree with TRBD1. With 4 bases clipped from V and 5 bases from J, the junction kept 7 bases outside the gene matches. Germline CDR1 and CDR2: MGHRA and YSYEKL. This CDR3 is built from 15 residues. For the CDR3, the DNA is TGCGCCAGCAGCCTTAGACAGGGGGCGCAGTATGGCTACACCTTC. Amino acid sequence: CASSLRQGAQYGYTF.

This rearrangement joins TRBV6-6 to TRBJ2-3; D ambiguous. Trimming took 5 bases from V and 1 from J, leaving 13 bases between them. This CDR3 has 15 amino acids. Germline lookup yields CDR1 MNHNY and CDR2 SVGAGI (reference sequence). The CDR3 DNA reads TGTGCCAGCAGTCGCCCCGGGTCCGGCACAGATACGCAGTATTTT. The encoded protein is CASSRPGSGTDTQYF.

This clone was detected a few times. The V gene is TRBV2, the J gene TRBJ1-1, with 7 bases that match TRBD1. CDR1 is SNHLY, CDR2 FYNNEI, per germline. Unmatched junction bases numbered 13, after V lost 4 bases and J lost 11 bases. CDR3 length equals 14 residues. CDR3 amino acids: CASSGTGTTGEAFF. The CDR3 nucleotides read TGTGCCAGCAGTGGGACAGGAACCACCGGAGAGGCTTTCTTT.

A note on this clone: One junction end does not reproduce the germline sequence, and a read error may be involved. This sequence joins TRBV5-1 and TRBJ1-2, with D possibly TRBD1 on 5 matching bases. There are 11 residues in the CDR3. Germline V gene sequence: CDR1 SGHRS, CDR2 YFSETQ. The CDR3 sequence is CASSYGTLFVF. The CDR3 DNA sequence: TGCGCCAGCAGCTACGGGACTCTTTTCGTCTTC.

The rearrangement links TRBV7-2 to TRBJ1-3, with D uncertain. Germline V gene sequence: CDR1 SGHTA, CDR2 FQGNSA. The germline V and J ends were trimmed by 1 base and 0 bases, with 7 bases remaining between them. The CDR3 sequence is 15 residues long. CDR3 residues: CASSLEASSGNTIYF. The CDR3 coding sequence is TGTGCCAGCAGCTTAGAGGCTTCCTCTGGAAACACCATATATTTT.

This clone was seen more than once but under ten times. The genes are TRBV7-9 and TRBJ1-1; D is ambiguous. Germline lookup yields CDR1 SEHNR and CDR2 FQNEAQ (reference sequence). The germline V and J ends were trimmed by 2 bases and 1 base, with 5 bases remaining between them. This CDR3 is built from 13 residues. CDR3 DNA: TGTGCCAGCAGCTTATTTTCGAACACTGAAGCTTTCTTT. Translation gives CASSLFSNTEAFF.

This clone turned up a few times. The chain couples TRBV11-2 to TRBJ2-5, with D unclear. Germline values: CDR1 SGHAT, CDR2 FQNNGV. This CDR3 comprises 14 residues. V was clipped by 0 bases and J by 9 bases, with 14 bases between them. CDR3 nucleotide sequence: TGTGCCAGCAGCTTAGATCTACCTCCTTGGGCCCAGTACTTC. Encoded protein: CASSLDLPPWAQYF.

The sample holds a few counts of this clone. The chain is built from TRBV6-5 and TRBJ2-3; 12 bases fit TRBD2. CDR1 and CDR2 (germline): MNHEY, SVGAGI. After removal of 6 bases from V and 7 bases from J, the junction contained 5 bases not matched to a gene. The CDR3 consists of 14 residues. The CDR3 nucleotides read TGTGCCAGCAGGACTAGCGGGGGAGTGAATACGCAGTATTTT. Amino acid sequence: CASRTSGGVNTQYF.

This clone was detected a few times. This chain joins TRBV10-3 and TRBJ2-5; tentatively, D is TRBD2 (6 bases). Per germline, CDR1 ENHRY and CDR2 SYGVKD. The CDR3 is 18 residues long. Trimming cost V 0 bases and J 0 bases, with 17 bases left between them. CDR3 sequence reads: CAISESTRGRSYQETQYF. DNA of the CDR3: TGTGCCATCAGTGAGTCGACTAGGGGACGATCGTACCAAGAGACCCAGTACTTC.

The V and J genes are TRBV2 and TRBJ2-5, with D possibly TRBD1 on 6 matching bases. CDR1 is SNHLY, CDR2 FYNNEI, per germline. The V end lost 6 bases, the J end lost 2 bases, and 10 bases lay between the germline ends. CDR3 length equals 13 residues. The CDR3 spells CASREQGQETQYF. CDR3 sequence (DNA): TGTGCCAGCAGGGAACAGGGTCAAGAGACCCAGTACTTC.

J is TRBJ1-2 and V is TRBV18; D uncertain. Germline lookup yields CDR1 KGHSH and CDR2 LQKENI. The CDR3 loop spans 14 amino acids. V shed 2 bases and J shed 8 bases, with 15 bases lying between them. CDR3 DNA sequence: TGTGCCAGCTCACCAACCGGGTCCGCGGGGGGCTACACCTTC. Translated: CASSPTGSAGGYTF.

This sequence joins TRBV9 and TRBJ2-1; a possible D gene is TRBD2 (7 bases). CDR3 length: 15 residues. Germline loops: CDR1 SGDLS, CDR2 YYNGEE. V shed 4 bases and J shed 7 bases, with 18 bases lying between them. Here the CDR3 reads CASSHLGGARNEQFF. In DNA, the CDR3 is TGTGCCAGCAGCCACTTGGGGGGGGCGAGGAATGAGCAGTTCTTC.

This clone has more than one count but fewer than ten. This sequence joins TRBV7-9 and TRBJ1-1; no clear D. The V gene's germline CDR1 is SEHNR and CDR2 FQNEAQ (reference sequence). There are 13 residues in the CDR3. Trimming left V 1 base short and J 5 bases short, with 8 bases between. In nucleotides, the CDR3 is TGTGCCAGCAGCTTAGATCCGGGAACTGAAGCTTTCTTT. This encodes CASSLDPGTEAFF.

V gene TRBV25-1 combines with J gene TRBJ2-7, with a weak D call TRBD1 (6 bases). CDR1 and CDR2 from the germline V gene are MGHDK and SYGVNS. Trimming removed 6 bases from V and 6 bases from J, with 15 bases in between. The CDR3 spans 13 residues. The CDR3 here is CASSTPGASEQYF. CDR3 bases: TGTGCCAGCAGCACCCCAGGGGCGAGCGAGCAGTACTTC.

The table lists this clone with a few counts. The chain couples TRBV15 to TRBJ2-5; a possible D gene is TRBD2 (5 bases). The CDR3 totals 14 residues. Looked up from germline, CDR1 is LNHNV and CDR2 is YYDKDF (reference sequence). The V end was cut by 2 bases, the J end by 6 bases, with 13 bases between. In DNA form, the CDR3 reads TGTGCCACCAGCAGATCCCGGGGAGCCCAGACCCAGTACTTC. This encodes CATSRSRGAQTQYF.

J is TRBJ2-7 and V is TRBV6-6; D is perhaps TRBD1 or TRBD2 (5 bases each). Germline V gives CDR1 MNHNY, CDR2 SVGAGI (reference sequence). This CDR3 has 14 residues. V dropped 8 bases and J dropped 4 bases, with 18 bases sitting between them. CDR3 DNA: TGTGCCAGCTCCGGGACCTCCTACGGATACGAGCAGTACTTC. Translated, it gives CASSGTSYGYEQYF.